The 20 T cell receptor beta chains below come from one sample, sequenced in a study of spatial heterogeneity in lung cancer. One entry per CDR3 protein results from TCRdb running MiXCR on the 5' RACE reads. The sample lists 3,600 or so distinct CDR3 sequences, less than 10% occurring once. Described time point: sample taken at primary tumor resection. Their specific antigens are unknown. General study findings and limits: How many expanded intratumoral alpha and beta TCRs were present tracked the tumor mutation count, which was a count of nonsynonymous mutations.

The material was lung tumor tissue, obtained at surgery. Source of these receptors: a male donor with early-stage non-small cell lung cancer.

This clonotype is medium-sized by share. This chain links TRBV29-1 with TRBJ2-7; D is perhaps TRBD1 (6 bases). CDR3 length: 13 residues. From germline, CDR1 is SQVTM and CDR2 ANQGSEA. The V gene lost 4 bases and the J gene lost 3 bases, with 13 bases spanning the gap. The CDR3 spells CSVGPRGDYEQYF. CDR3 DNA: TGCAGCGTTGGCCCCAGGGGCGACTACGAGCAGTACTTC.

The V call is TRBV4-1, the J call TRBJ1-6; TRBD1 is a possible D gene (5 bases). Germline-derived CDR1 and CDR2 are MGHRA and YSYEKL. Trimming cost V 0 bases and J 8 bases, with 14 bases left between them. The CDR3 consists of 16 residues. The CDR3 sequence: CASSQELPGRDSPLHF. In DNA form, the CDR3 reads TGCGCCAGCAGCCAAGAACTCCCGGGGCGGGATTCACCCCTCCACTTT.

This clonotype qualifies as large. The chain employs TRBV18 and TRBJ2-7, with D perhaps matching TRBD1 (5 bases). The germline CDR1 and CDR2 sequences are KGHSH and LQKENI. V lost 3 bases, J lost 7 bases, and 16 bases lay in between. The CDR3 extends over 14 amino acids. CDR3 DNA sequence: TGTGCCAGCTCACCCCAGGGATACTACGAGGAGCAGTACTTC. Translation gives CASSPQGYYEEQYF.

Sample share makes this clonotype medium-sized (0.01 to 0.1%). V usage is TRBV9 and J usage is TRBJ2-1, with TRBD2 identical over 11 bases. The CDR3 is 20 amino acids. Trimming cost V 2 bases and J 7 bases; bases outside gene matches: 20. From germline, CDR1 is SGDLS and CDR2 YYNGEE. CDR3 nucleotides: TGTGCCAGCAGCGTGACCCAGGGACTAGCGGCTAGTGTGAGGGGTAATGAGCAGTTCTTC. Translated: CASSVTQGLAASVRGNEQFF.

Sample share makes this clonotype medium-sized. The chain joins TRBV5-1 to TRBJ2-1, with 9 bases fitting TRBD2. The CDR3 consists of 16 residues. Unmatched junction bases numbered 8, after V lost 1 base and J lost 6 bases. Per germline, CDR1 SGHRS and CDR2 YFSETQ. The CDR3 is CASSLISGSVSNEQFF. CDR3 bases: TGCGCCAGCAGCTTGATTAGCGGGAGTGTCAGCAATGAGCAGTTCTTC.

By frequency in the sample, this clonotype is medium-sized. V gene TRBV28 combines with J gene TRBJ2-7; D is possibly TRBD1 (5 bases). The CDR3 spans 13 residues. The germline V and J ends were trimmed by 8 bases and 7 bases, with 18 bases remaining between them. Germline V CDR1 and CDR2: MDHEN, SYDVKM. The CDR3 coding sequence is TGTGCCAGCTTTCCCGTTCAGGGCGAGGAGCAGTACTTC. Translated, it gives CASFPVQGEEQYF.

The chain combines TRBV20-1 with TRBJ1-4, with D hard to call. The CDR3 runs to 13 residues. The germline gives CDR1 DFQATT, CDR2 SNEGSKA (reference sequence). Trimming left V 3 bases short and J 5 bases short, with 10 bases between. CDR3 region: CSAREQINEKLFF. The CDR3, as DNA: TGCAGTGCTAGGGAACAAATCAATGAAAAACTGTTTTTT.

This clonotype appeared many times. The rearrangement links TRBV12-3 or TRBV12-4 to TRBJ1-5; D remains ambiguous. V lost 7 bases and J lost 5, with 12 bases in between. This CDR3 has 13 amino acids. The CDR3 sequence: CASNGRSDQPQHF. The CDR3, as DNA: TGTGCCAGCAACGGACGGTCGGATCAGCCCCAGCATTTT.

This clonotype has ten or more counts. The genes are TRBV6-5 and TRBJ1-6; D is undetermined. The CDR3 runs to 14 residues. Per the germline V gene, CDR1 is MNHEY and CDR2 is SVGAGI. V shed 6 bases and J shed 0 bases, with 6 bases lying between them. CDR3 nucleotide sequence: TGTGCCAGCAGGGCTAGCTCCTATAATTCACCCCTCCACTTT. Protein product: CASRASSYNSPLHF.

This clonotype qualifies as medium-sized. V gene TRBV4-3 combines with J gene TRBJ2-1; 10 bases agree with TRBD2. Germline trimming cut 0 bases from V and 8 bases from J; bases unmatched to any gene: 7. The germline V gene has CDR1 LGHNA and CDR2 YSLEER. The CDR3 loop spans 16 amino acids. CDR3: CASSQEGLAGVDEQFF. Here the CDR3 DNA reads TGCGCCAGCAGCCAAGAGGGCCTAGCGGGAGTAGATGAGCAGTTCTTC.

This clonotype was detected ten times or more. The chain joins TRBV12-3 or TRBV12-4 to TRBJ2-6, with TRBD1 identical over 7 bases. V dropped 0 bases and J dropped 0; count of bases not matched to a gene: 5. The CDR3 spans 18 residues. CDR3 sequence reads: CASSLADRTTSGANVLTF. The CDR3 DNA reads TGTGCCAGCAGTTTAGCGGACAGGACAACCTCTGGGGCCAACGTCCTGACTTTC.

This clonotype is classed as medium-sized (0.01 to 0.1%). As DNA, the CDR3 is TGCAGTGCTCCCCTTGAGGGAACAGATACGCAGTATTTT. This sequence encodes CSAPLEGTDTQYF. This chain joins TRBV20-1 and TRBJ2-3; maybe TRBD2 (5 bases). CDR3 size: 13 residues. Looked up from germline, CDR1 is DFQATT and CDR2 is SNEGSKA (reference sequence). Between the trimmed V and J ends, which lost 5 bases and 3 bases, there was a span of 12 bases.

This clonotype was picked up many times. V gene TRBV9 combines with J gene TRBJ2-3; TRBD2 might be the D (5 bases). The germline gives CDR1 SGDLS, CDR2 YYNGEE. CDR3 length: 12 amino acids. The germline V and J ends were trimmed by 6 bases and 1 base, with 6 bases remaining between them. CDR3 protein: CASTGGTDTQYF. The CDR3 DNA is TGTGCCAGCACCGGGGGCACAGATACGCAGTATTTT.

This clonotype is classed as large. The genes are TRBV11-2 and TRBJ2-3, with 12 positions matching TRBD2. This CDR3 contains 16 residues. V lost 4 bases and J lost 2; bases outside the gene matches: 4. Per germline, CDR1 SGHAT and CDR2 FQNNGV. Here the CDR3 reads CASSSGLAGFTDTQYF. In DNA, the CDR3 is TGTGCCAGCAGCTCAGGACTAGCGGGATTCACAGATACGCAGTATTTT.

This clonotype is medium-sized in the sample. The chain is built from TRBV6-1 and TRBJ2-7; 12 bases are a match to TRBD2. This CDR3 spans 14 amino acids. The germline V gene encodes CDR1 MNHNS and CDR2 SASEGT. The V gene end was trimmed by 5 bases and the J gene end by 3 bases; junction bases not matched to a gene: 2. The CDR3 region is CASSTSGGIYEQYF. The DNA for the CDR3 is TGTGCCAGCAGTACTAGCGGGGGGATCTACGAGCAGTACTTC.

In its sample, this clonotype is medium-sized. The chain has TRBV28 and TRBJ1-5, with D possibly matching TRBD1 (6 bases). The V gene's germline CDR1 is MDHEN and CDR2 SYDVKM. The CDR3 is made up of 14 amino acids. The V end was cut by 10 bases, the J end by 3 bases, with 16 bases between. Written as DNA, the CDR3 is TGTGCCACGCTCCATACAGGGTCCAATCAGCCCCAGCATTTT. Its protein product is CATLHTGSNQPQHF.

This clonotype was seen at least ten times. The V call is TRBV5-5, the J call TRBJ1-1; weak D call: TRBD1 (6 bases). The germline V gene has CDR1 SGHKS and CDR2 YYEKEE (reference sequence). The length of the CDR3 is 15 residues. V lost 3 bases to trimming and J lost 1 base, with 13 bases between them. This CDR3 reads CASSSQGQSNTEAFF. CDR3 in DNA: TGTGCCAGCAGCTCGCAAGGACAGTCGAACACTGAAGCTTTCTTT.

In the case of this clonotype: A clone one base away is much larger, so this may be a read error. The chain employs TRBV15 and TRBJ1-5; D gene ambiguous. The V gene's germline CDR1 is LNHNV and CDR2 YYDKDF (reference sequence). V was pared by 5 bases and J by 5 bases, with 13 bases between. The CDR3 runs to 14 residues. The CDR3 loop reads CATSRRGSDQPQHF. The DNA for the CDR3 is TGTGCCACCAGCCGGCGGGGATCCGATCAGCCCCAGCATTTT. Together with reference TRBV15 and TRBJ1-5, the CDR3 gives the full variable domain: DAMVIQNPRYQVTQFGKPVTLSCSQTLNHNVMYWYQQKSSQAPKLLFHYYDKDFNNEADTPDNFQSRRPNTSFCFLDIRSPGLGDTAMYLCATSRRGSDQPQHFGDGTRLSIL.

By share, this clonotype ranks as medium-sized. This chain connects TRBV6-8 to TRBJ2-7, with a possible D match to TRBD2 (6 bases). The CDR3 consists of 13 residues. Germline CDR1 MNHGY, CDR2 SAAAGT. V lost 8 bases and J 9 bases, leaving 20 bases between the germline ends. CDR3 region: CASALIPSDGQYF. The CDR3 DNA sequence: TGTGCCAGCGCCCTTATCCCTAGCGACGGGCAGTACTTC.

The CDR3 DNA follows: TGTGCCAGCAGAAGACAGGGAACTCTGCCCTCCGGGGCCAACGTCCTGACTTTC. Encoded protein: CASRRQGTLPSGANVLTF. The gene calls are TRBV6-5 and TRBJ2-6; 7 positions match TRBD1. The CDR3 is 18 amino acids. Germline trimming cut 6 bases from V and 4 bases from J; bases unmatched to any gene: 15. Germline-derived CDR1 and CDR2 are MNHEY and SVGAGI.